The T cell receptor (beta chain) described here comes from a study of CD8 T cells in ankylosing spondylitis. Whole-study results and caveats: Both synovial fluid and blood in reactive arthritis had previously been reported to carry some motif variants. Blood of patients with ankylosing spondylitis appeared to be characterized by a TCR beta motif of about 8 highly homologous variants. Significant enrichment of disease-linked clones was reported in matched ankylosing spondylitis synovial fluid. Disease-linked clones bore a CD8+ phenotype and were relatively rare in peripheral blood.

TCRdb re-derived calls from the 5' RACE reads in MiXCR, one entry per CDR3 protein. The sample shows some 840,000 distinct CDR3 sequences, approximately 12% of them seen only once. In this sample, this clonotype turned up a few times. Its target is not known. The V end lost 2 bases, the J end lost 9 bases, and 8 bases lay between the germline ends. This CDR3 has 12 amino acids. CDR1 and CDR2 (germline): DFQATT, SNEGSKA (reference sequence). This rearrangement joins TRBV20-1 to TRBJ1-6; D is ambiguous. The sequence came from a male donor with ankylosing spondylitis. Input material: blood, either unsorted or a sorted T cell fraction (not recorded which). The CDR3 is CSARSRASPLHF. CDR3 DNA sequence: TGCAGTGCTAGAAGTCGAGCTTCACCCCTCCACTTT.